The subject of this entry is one TCR beta chain. This clonotype was recorded many times. Its antigen is currently not known. Base quality data are lacking; no much larger clone is found one base away. The sequencer was an Illumina HiSeq 1500. Starting from the raw public reads, TCRdb applied fastp trimming at Q25, assembled clones with MiXCR and retained in-frame beta chains. CDR3 protein duplicates are merged, each entry listing the most common genes and DNA. Counted in this sample were 450,000 to 550,000 distinct CDR3 sequences; approximately 15% of them appeared once. The ten largest clones represent roughly a quarter of the sample. Trimming takes 1 base from V and 1 base from J, and the germline ends sit 16 bases apart. The germline V gene sets CDR1 to KGHDR and CDR2 to SFDVKD. Reading from cysteine to phenylalanine, the CDR3 counts 18 amino acids. Only the CDR3 DNA is retained, 54 bases long and in frame from the first base.

This sample is part of a study of T cell repertoires in cytomegalovirus infection (dated by TCRdb to 2018 to 2020). Notes on the research overall: The HLA type of each donor mattered for the analysis, because public TCR beta signatures pointed to carriage of CMV infection along with the matching HLA type.

What the study reported, not specific to this receptor: Cumulative frequency of public TCR beta family members discriminated carriers of CMV infection plus the relevant HLA type in this cohort and an independent 352-donor cohort. The ex vivo response was dominated by HLA-C-restricted CMV-specific TCR beta clonotypes, which also provided the single most frequent clonotype in two of eight donors.

Sequencing was performed on CD8+ T cells from PBMCs. This chain is built from TRBV24-1 and TRBJ2-1; the best D guess is TRBD1, with 5 bases matching. This TCR was sampled from a human donor in good health (CMV status not recorded). Some clones in this sample may be carry-over from other donors' samples. The CDR3 amino acid sequence is: CATSDLRGTDVSYNEQFF. The base sequence is TGTGCCACCAGTGATTTAAGGGGTACAGATGTGTCCTACAATGAGCAGTTCTTC.